Described below is a single T cell receptor beta chain sequence and its context. There is no known antigen for this receptor. Qualities for individual bases were not recorded, and no much larger clone is one base off. The sample belongs to a study of T cell responses to AZD1222 COVID-19 vaccine (TCRdb year 2021). In the study overall: TCR sequencing covered fewer than 250 trial participants: some 210 given two doses of AZD1222 and 26 given two doses of MenACWY control vaccine. Trial participants were enrolled into age subgroups of 18-55, 56-69 and 70-plus years, which contained 148, 28 and 57 TCR-sequenced participants, respectively. General findings and caveats noted by the study authors: Conclusions about previously exposed vaccinees are limited because only six or seven AZD1222 recipients were SARS-CoV-2 seropositive at baseline. The 56-69-year group was small, and its depth increase did not reach significance, likely because of low power. Participants were mostly white British and included more females than males, and it was suggested by the authors that clonal diversity may have been underestimated. Nearly half of unique spike-specific TCRs reportedly recognized epitopes outside regions mutated in the B.1.351 and B.1.1.7 variants. The whole spike protein was spanned by vaccine-associated CD4 TCRs, and dominant responses were seen in regions 160-218 and 743-854. Spike-specific TCR breadth and depth rose significantly after two AZD1222 doses compared with day 0 and with MenACWY recipients. Because no day 14 peak-response samples were available, the repertoires could be characterized only after the peak T cell response.

Counted from cysteine to phenylalanine, this CDR3 has 14 amino acids. The only DNA kept is the CDR3, 42 bases in frame from the first base. V was cut back by 7 bases and J by 6 bases, leaving a gap of 18 bases between them. As encoded in the germline V gene, CDR1 is MNHEY while CDR2 is SVGAGI. The CDR3 regions of human TCRbeta chains were subjected to immunosequencing. In the authors' own workflow: Repertoire TCRs were matched against a reference library of SARS-CoV-2-specific TCRs generated with the MIRA antigen-specificity platform. Breadth meant the fraction of unique TCRs that were SARS-CoV-2-associated, whereas depth meant the fraction of total T cells that were SARS-CoV-2-associated. Using the MIRA data, each spike-specific TCR was mapped to the spike region that the TCR reacts to and placed in a CD4 or CD8 class. Log10-transformed breadth and depth values were compared by one-way ANOVA with Sidak's multiple comparisons tests. Held by TCRdb, this immuneACCESS table contains in-frame sequences only and omits some clones. Under half of the omission traces to an unresolved V gene where checked; the cause of the rest is unknown. V and J calls plus clone size are reproduced from that table; the DNA served to infer D and trimming. Here the sample has about 130,000 clones; approximately 85% occur a single time. Around 4.4% of the sample goes to the ten largest clones.

The meaning of the sample's time point label: about 28 days (+/-7) after the second vaccine dose. AZD1222 recipients given second doses at about 4 weeks or at about 12 weeks were pooled, since spike-specific TCR depth and breadth were not found to differ between the two schedules. Vaccinee samples were obtained from the UK trials COV001 and COV002, which included a single-blind randomized controlled phase 2/3 trial of AZD1222 (ChAdOx1 nCoV-19) in healthy adults. For TCRbeta chain sequencing, PBMC samples were collected from trial participants at day 0 and at day 28 after the second dose. The TCR was taken from an adult who received the AZD1222 COVID-19 vaccine. The chain is encoded by TRBV6-5 joined to TRBJ1-2; TRBD1 could be the D gene, as 6 bases match. The sample consisted of peripheral blood, taken 28 days after the second AZD1222 dose. This receptor carries the CDR3 CASKVPQYRDGYTF. The nucleotide sequence reads TGTGCCAGCAAGGTCCCCCAGTACAGGGATGGCTACACCTTC.